This TCR beta chain was recovered during a study of blood T cell repertoires in COVID-19. The CDR3 runs 14 residues. Trimming cost V 3 bases and J 6 bases, with 15 bases left between them. Germline V CDR1 and CDR2: SGHRS, YFSETQ. Profiling relied on immunoSEQ multiplex PCR, and the TCRdb table lists in-frame clones only, not all of them. This sample has 150,000 to 200,000 clones; 86% occur once, and the top ten carry roughly 8.2%. The specimen sequenced was peripheral blood. This sequence originates from a man between 60 and 70 years old with acute or convalescent COVID-19. The rearrangement joins TRBV5-1 to TRBJ2-5, with D possibly being TRBD1 (6 bases). This chain's CDR3 is CASSSRAGEKTQYF. CDR3 in DNA: TGCGCCAGCAGCTCGCGGGCAGGGGAGAAGACCCAGTACTTC.